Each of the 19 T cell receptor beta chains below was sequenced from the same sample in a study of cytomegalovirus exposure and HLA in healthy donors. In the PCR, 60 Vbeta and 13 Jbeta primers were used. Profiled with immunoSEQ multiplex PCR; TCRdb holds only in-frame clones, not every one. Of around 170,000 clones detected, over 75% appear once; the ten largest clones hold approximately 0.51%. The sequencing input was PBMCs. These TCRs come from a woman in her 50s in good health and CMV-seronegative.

CDR3 sequence: CATSRSSYEQYF. The CDR3 DNA sequence: TGTGCCACCAGCAGATCTTCTTACGAGCAGTACTTC. This chain links TRBV15 with TRBJ2-7, with D uncertain. This CDR3 has 12 residues. Germline values: CDR1 LNHNV, CDR2 YYDKDF (reference sequence). Trimming took off 2 bases at V and 4 bases at J, with 6 bases between the two ends.

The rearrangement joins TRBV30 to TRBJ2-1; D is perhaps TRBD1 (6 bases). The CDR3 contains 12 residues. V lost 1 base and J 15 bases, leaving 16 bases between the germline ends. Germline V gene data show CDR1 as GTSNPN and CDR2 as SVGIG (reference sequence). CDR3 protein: CAWSDRQEDRFF. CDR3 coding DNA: TGTGCCTGGAGTGATAGACAGGAGGATCGGTTCTTC.

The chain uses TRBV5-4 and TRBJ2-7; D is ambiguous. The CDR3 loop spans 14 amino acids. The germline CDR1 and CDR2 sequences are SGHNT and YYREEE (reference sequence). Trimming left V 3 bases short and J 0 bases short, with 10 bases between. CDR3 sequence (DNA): TGTGCCAGCAGCTCCCACAGAGACTCCTACGAGCAGTACTTC. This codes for CASSSHRDSYEQYF.

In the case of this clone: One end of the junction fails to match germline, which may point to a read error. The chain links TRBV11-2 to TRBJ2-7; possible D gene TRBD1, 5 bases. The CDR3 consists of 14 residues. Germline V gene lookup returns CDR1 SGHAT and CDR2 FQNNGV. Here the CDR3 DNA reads TGTGCCAGCAGTTTAGGGCAGGGTTCCCACGAGCAGTACTTC. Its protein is CASSLGQGSHEQYF.

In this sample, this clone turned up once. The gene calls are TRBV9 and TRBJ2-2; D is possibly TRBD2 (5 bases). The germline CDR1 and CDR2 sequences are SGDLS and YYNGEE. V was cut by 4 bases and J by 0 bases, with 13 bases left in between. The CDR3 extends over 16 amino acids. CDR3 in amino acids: CASSTATITNTGELFF. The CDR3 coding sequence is TGTGCCAGCAGCACCGCGACTATAACGAACACCGGGGAGCTGTTTTTT.

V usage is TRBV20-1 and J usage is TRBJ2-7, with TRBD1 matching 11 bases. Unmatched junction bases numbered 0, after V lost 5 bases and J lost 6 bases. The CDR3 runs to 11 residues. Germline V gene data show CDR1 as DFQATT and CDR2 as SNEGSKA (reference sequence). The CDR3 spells CSAGTGGEQYF. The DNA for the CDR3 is TGCAGTGCTGGGACAGGGGGCGAGCAGTACTTC.

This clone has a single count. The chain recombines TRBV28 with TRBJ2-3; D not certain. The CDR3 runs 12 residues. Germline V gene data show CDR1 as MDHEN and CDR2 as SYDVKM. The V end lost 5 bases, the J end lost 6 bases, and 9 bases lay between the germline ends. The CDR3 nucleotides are TGTGCCAGCAGTCCCAGGTGGGATACGCAGTATTTT. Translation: CASSPRWDTQYF.

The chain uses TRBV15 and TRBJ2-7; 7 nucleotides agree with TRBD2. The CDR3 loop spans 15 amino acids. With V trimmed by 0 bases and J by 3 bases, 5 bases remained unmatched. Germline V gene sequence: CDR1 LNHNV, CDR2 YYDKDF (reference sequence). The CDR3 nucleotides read TGTGCCACCAGCAGAGATCAACTAGCGTACTACGAGCAGTACTTC. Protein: CATSRDQLAYYEQYF. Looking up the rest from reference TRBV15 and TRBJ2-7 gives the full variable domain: DAMVIQNPRYQVTQFGKPVTLSCSQTLNHNVMYWYQQKSSQAPKLLFHYYDKDFNNEADTPDNFQSRRPNTSFCFLDIRSPGLGDTAMYLCATSRDQLAYYEQYFGPGTRLTVT.

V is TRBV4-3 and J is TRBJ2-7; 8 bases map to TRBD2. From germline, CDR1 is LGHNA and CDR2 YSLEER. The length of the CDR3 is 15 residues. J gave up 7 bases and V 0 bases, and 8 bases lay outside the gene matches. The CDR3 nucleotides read TGCGCCAGCAGCCAAGATCAGCGGGGGACCGGAGAGCAGTACTTC. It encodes CASSQDQRGTGEQYF.

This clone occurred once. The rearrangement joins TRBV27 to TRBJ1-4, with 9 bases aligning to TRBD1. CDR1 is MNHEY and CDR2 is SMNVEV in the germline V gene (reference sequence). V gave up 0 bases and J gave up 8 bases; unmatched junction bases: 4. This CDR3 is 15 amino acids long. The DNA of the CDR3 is TGTGCCAGCAGTTTATCTGGGACAGGGCGAGAAAAACTGTTTTTT. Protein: CASSLSGTGREKLFF.

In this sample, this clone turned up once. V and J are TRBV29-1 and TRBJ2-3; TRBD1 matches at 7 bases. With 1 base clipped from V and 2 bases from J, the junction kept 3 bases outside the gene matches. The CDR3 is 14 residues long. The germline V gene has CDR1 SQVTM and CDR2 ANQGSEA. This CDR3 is CSVEGTGHTDTQYF. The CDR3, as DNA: TGCAGCGTTGAAGGGACAGGTCACACAGATACGCAGTATTTT.

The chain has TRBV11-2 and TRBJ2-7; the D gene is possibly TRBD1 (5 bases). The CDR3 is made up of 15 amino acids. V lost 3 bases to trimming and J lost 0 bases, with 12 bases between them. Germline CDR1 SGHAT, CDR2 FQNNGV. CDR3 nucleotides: TGTGCCAGCAGCTTTGGCAGGGCTAGCTCCTACGAGCAGTACTTC. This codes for CASSFGRASSYEQYF. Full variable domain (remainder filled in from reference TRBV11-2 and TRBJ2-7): EAGVAQSPRYKIIEKRQSVAFWCNPISGHATLYWYQQILGQGPKLLIQFQNNGVVDDSQLPKDRFSAERLKGVDSTLKIQPAKLEDSAVYLCASSFGRASSYEQYFGPGTRLTVT.

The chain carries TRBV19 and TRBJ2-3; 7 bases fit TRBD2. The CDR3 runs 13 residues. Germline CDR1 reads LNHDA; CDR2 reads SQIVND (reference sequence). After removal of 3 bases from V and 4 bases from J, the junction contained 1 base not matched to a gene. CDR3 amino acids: CASSITSADTQYF. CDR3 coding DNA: TGTGCCAGTAGTATTACTAGCGCAGATACGCAGTATTTT. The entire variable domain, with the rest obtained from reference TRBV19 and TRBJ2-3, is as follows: DGGITQSPKYLFRKEGQNVTLSCEQNLNHDAMYWYRQDPGQGLRLIYYSQIVNDFQKGDIAEGYSVSREKKESFPLTVTSAQKNPTAFYLCASSITSADTQYFGPGTRLTVL.

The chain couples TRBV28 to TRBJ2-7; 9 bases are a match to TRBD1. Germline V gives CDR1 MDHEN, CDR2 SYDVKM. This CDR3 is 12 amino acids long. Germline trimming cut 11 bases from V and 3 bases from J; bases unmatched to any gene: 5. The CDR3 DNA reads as TGTGCCGTACAGGGGGCTGTCTACGAGCAGTACTTC. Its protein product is CAVQGAVYEQYF. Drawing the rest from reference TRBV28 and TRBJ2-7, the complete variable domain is DVKVTQSSRYLVKRTGEKVFLECVQDMDHENMFWYRQDPGLGLRLIYFSYDVKMKEKGDIPEGYSVSREKKERFSLILESASTNQTSMYLCAVQGAVYEQYFGPGTRLTVT.

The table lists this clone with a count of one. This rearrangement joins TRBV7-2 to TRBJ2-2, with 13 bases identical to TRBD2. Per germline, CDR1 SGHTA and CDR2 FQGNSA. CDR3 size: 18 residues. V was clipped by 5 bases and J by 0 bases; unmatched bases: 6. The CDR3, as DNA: TGTGCCAGCAGCGCGGGACTAGCGGGGCGCGCGAACACCGGGGAGCTGTTTTTT. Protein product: CASSAGLAGRANTGELFF.

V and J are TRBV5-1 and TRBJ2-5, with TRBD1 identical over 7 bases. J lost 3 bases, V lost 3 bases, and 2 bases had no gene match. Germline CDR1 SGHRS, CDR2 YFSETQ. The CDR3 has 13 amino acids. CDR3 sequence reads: CASSYGTEETQYF. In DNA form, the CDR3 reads TGCGCCAGCAGCTATGGGACAGAAGAGACCCAGTACTTC.

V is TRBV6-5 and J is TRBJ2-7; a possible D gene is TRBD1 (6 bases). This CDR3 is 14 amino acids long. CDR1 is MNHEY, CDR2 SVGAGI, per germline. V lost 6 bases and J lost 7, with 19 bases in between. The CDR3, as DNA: TGTGCCAGCAGGGGGGCAGGGGCCCCCCTGGAGCAGTACTTC. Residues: CASRGAGAPLEQYF.

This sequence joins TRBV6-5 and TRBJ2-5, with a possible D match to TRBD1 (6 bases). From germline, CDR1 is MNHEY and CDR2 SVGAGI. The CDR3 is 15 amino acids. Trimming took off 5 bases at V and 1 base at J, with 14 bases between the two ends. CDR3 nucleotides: TGTGCCAGCAGTCCACAGGGAGTGGGCCAAGAGACCCAGTACTTC. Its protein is CASSPQGVGQETQYF.

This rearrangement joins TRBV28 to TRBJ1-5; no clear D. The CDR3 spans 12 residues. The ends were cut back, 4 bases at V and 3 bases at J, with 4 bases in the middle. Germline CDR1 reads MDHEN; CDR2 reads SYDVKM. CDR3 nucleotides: TGTGCCAGCAGTTCCATCAATCAGCCCCAGCATTTT. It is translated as CASSSINQPQHF. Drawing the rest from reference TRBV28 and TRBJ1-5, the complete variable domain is DVKVTQSSRYLVKRTGEKVFLECVQDMDHENMFWYRQDPGLGLRLIYFSYDVKMKEKGDIPEGYSVSREKKERFSLILESASTNQTSMYLCASSSINQPQHFGDGTRLSIL.